These T cell receptor beta chains were read from a single sample in a study of T cell responses to AZD1222 COVID-19 vaccine. Measured with immunoSEQ multiplex PCR; TCRdb has only the in-frame clones, and not every one. The table lists 90,000 to 120,000 clones, around nine tenths of them singletons. The sample was peripheral blood, taken 28 days after the second AZD1222 dose. These receptors originate from an adult who received the AZD1222 COVID-19 vaccine. Each CDR3 is given with its conserved first and last residue. D genes are given only for firm matches. Where a row states a size, it is once, few, many or the class of an expanded clone; other rows omit it.

TRBJ2-1	many	TRBV28	-	TGTGCCAGCAGTCCCCCCCGCATCTTCATGGACAATGAGCAGTTCTTC	CASSPPRIFMDNEQFF
TRBJ2-1	few	TRBV19	TRBD1	TGTGCCAGTAGTATAGTTACAGGGGGAGGTTACAATGAGCAGTTCTTC	CASSIVTGGGYNEQFF
TRBJ1-2	-	TRBV6-2/TRBV6-3	-	TGTGCCAGCAGTTACTCGTCAGGGGAGGACTATGGCTACACCTTC	CASSYSSGEDYGYTF
TRBJ1-2	-	TRBV4-1	-	TGCGCCAGCAGCCAAGTCCCTACAGGGAATGGCTACACCTTC	CASSQVPTGNGYTF
TRBJ2-1	-	TRBV7-9	-	TGTGCCAGCAGCTTAGAACTAGTCGGCAATGAGCAGTTCTTC	CASSLELVGNEQFF
TRBJ2-5	once	TRBV11-3	-	TGTGCCAGCCAAGGGAGCAGACAAGAGACCCAGTACTTC	CASQGSRQETQYF
TRBJ2-2	few	TRBV15	-	TGTGCCACCAGCAGAGATCTAAAGTGGCAGGCGAACACCGGGGAGCTGTTTTTT	CATSRDLKWQANTGELFF
TRBJ1-2	once	TRBV24-1	TRBD1	TGTGCCACCACCCCCCCCGGGACAGTCAAAGGCTACACCTTC	CATTPPGTVKGYTF
TRBJ2-2	-	TRBV29-1	-	TGCAGCGCCCGACAGGTTACGAACACCGGGGAGCTGTTTTTT	CSARQVTNTGELFF
TRBJ1-3	-	TRBV5-1	-	TGCGCCAGCAGCTTGTGGTTTCCGAACCCTACGGGAAACACCATATATTTT	CASSLWFPNPTGNTIYF
TRBJ2-5	-	TRBV18	-	TGTGCCAGCTCACCAACCGACAGGCCCCCCCAAGAGACCCAGTACTTC	CASSPTDRPPQETQYF
TRBJ2-1	-	TRBV4-2	-	TGTGCCAGCAGCCAAGATGTGGCAGGGAACAATGAGCAGTTCTTC	CASSQDVAGNNEQFF
TRBJ1-1	-	TRBV2	-	TGTGCCAGCAGTGGCTGGGCAGGGGAAGCTTTCTTT	CASSGWAGEAFF